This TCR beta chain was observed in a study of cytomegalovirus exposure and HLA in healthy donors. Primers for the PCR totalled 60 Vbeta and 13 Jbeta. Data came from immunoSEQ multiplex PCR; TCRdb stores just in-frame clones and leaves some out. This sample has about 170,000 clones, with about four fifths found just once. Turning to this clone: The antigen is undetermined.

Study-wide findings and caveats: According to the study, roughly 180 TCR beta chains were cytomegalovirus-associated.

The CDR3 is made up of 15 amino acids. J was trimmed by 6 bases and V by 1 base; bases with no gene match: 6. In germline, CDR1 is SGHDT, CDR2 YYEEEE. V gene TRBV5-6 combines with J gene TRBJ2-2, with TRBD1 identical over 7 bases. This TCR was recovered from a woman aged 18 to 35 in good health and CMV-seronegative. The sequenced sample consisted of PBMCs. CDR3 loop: CASSLTGTVAGELFF. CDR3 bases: TGTGCCAGCAGCTTGACTGGGACAGTAGCCGGGGAGCTGTTTTTT.